The 24 T cell receptor beta chains below all came from one sample that was sequenced in a study of glioma-infiltrating T cells. Amplification of TCR alpha and beta CDR3 regions from RNA used iRepertoire nested multiplex PCR. MiXCR, run by TCRdb on the multiplex PCR reads, gives a single entry per CDR3 protein. The table has more than 350,000 distinct CDR3 sequences, more than 35% seen once. Sequenced sample: glioma tissue, nonneoplastic brain tissue, or PBMCs (not recorded which). The origin of the receptors is a human donor with low-grade glioma or glioblastoma, undergoing nonglioma brain surgery, or in good health (not recorded which).

V and J are TRBV4-2 and TRBJ2-5; 11 nucleotides align to TRBD2. This CDR3 is 15 amino acids long. Unmatched junction bases numbered 6, after V lost 4 bases and J lost 5 bases. Germline CDR1 is LGHNA and CDR2 is YNFKEQ. CDR3 sequence reads: CASSLHVAGGETQYF. The CDR3, as DNA: TGTGCCAGCAGCCTGCACGTAGCGGGAGGGGAGACCCAGTACTTC.

In this sample, this clonotype turned up a few times. V is TRBV4-3 and J is TRBJ2-3; no definite D call. The length of the CDR3 is 14 residues. The V end was cut by 1 base, the J end by 0 bases, with 5 bases between. Germline CDR1 reads LGHNA; CDR2 reads YSLEER. The CDR3 sequence: CASSQVSSTDTQYF. The CDR3 bases are TGCGCCAGCAGCCAAGTGTCAAGCACAGATACGCAGTATTTT.

This sequence joins TRBV6-2 or TRBV6-3 and TRBJ2-1, with 12 bases identical to TRBD2. After removal of 5 bases from V and 5 bases from J, the junction contained 7 bases not matched to a gene. CDR1 is MNHEY, CDR2 SVGEGT, per germline. The CDR3 spans 16 residues. The CDR3 nucleotides are TGTGCCAGCAGTCGCCTGCTAGCGGGAGGGGACAATGAGCAGTTCTTC. Its protein is CASSRLLAGGDNEQFF.

This clonotype was counted ten times or more. The chain links TRBV20-1 to TRBJ1-2; D is possibly TRBD1 (6 bases). The CDR3 loop spans 12 amino acids. Deletions cut 7 bases from V and 0 bases from J, with 9 bases between. Germline CDR1 and CDR2: DFQATT and SNEGSKA (reference sequence). The CDR3 reads CSVGQSNYGYTF. CDR3 DNA: TGCAGTGTCGGACAGTCTAACTATGGCTACACCTTC.

The gene calls are TRBV16 and TRBJ1-6; maybe TRBD1 (6 bases). CDR3 length: 13 amino acids. Per germline, CDR1 KGHSY and CDR2 FQNENV. Trimming cost V 5 bases and J 7 bases, with 9 bases left between them. CDR3 sequence: CASSKGGNSPLHF. CDR3 coding DNA: TGTGCCAGCAGCAAGGGGGGGAATTCACCCCTCCACTTT.

This clonotype has a handful of counts. The chain is built from TRBV4-2 and TRBJ2-3; the match to TRBD2 covers 8 bases. The CDR3 has 15 residues. From germline, CDR1 is LGHNA and CDR2 YNFKEQ. The ends lost 4 bases at V and 2 bases at J; junction bases unmatched: 5. This chain's CDR3 is CASSLQREHTDTQYF. CDR3 DNA: TGTGCCAGCAGCCTCCAGCGGGAGCACACAGATACGCAGTATTTT.

The DNA for the CDR3 is TGCAGTGCTAGACTCGTGGAAAAACTGTTTTTT. Translating gives CSARLVEKLFF. This chain joins TRBV20-1 and TRBJ1-4; D unclear. Germline V gene sequence: CDR1 DFQATT, CDR2 SNEGSKA (reference sequence). The CDR3 runs 11 residues. Between the trimmed V and J ends, which lost 2 bases and 8 bases, there was a span of 6 bases.

About this clonotype itself: This sequence may be a read error, since a much larger clone differs from it by one base. The chain has TRBV27 and TRBJ2-1; 13 bases are a match to TRBD2. The CDR3 sequence is 14 residues long. Germline loops: CDR1 MNHEY, CDR2 SMNVEV (reference sequence). The junction had 5 bases not matched to a gene; V was cut back by 4 bases and J by 11 bases. CDR3 protein: CASSSKTSGGQQFF. The CDR3 region has the DNA TGTGCCAGCAGTTCAAAGACTAGCGGGGGGCAGCAGTTCTTC.

The chain carries TRBV19 and TRBJ2-1; 8 nucleotides line up with TRBD1. Germline loops: CDR1 LNHDA, CDR2 SQIVND (reference sequence). V trimming: 11 bases; J trimming: 7 bases; junction bases outside the gene matches: 10. This CDR3 is built from 13 residues. The CDR3: CAASTGVGNEQFF. The CDR3 DNA follows: TGTGCCGCGTCGACAGGGGTTGGGAATGAGCAGTTCTTC.

The rearrangement joins TRBV3-1 to TRBJ2-7; 7 nucleotides match TRBD1. V was clipped by 4 bases and J by 4 bases; unmatched bases: 4. This CDR3 contains 13 residues. From germline, CDR1 is LGHDT and CDR2 YNNKEL (reference sequence). CDR3 loop: CASSRQGPYEQYF. The CDR3 coding sequence is TGTGCCAGCAGCCGACAGGGTCCGTACGAGCAGTACTTC.

The chain combines TRBV27 with TRBJ2-2; D ambiguous. Deletions cut 2 bases from V and 3 bases from J, with 13 bases between. Germline assignment: CDR1 MNHEY and CDR2 SMNVEV (reference sequence). This CDR3 contains 16 residues. For the CDR3, the DNA is TGTGCCAGCAGTTTAGTAGGGTTTGGAGACACCGGGGAGCTGTTTTTT. The encoded protein is CASSLVGFGDTGELFF.

This chain joins TRBV19 and TRBJ2-3; 10 bases are a match to TRBD1. CDR3 length: 15 residues. CDR1 is LNHDA and CDR2 is SQIVND in the germline V gene (reference sequence). V shed 7 bases, J shed 4 bases, and the junction held 8 bases outside the gene matches. CDR3 sequence reads: CASKPGTGAPDTQYF. The CDR3 DNA reads TGTGCCAGTAAACCCGGGACAGGGGCTCCAGATACGCAGTATTTT.

The table lists this clonotype with a few counts. The gene calls are TRBV6-1 and TRBJ2-1; 12 bases map to TRBD2. Germline V gives CDR1 MNHNS, CDR2 SASEGT. The CDR3 sequence is 15 residues long. V lost 5 bases and J lost 7; bases outside the gene matches: 6. The CDR3 is CASSPLAGGINEQFF. CDR3 in DNA: TGTGCCAGCAGTCCTCTAGCGGGAGGGATAAATGAGCAGTTCTTC.

This rearrangement joins TRBV20-1 to TRBJ1-2; D is unclear. The V gene's germline CDR1 is DFQATT and CDR2 SNEGSKA (reference sequence). The CDR3 is 13 amino acids. The ends were cut back, 2 bases at V and 3 bases at J, with 10 bases in the middle. The CDR3 protein is CSARPDGYYGYTF. The CDR3 nucleotides are TGCAGTGCTAGACCCGACGGATACTATGGCTACACCTTC.

This clonotype was counted at least ten times. The V gene is TRBV27, the J gene TRBJ2-1; a possible D gene is TRBD1 (5 bases). The CDR3 has 16 residues. Germline CDR1 reads MNHEY; CDR2 reads SMNVEV (reference sequence). V was trimmed by 2 bases and J by 7 bases, leaving 18 bases between them. CDR3: CASSLVGFSQGNEQFF. CDR3 bases: TGTGCCAGCAGTTTAGTGGGCTTCAGCCAGGGAAATGAGCAGTTCTTC.

This clonotype came up a few times. J is TRBJ2-3 and V is TRBV12-3 or TRBV12-4; D unclear. The CDR3 loop spans 15 amino acids. With 6 bases removed from V and 2 bases from J, the gap between germline ends came to 15 bases. CDR3: CASSSQSGPTDTQYF. DNA of the CDR3: TGTGCCAGCAGCTCCCAGTCTGGACCCACAGATACGCAGTATTTT.

There are a few counts of this clonotype. J is TRBJ2-7 and V is TRBV24-1; D possibly uses TRBD1 or TRBD2 (6 bases each). This CDR3 contains 12 residues. Germline CDR1 KGHDR, CDR2 SFDVKD. V was trimmed by 9 bases and J by 5 bases, leaving 13 bases between them. The CDR3 reads CATSPGGHEQYF. CDR3 sequence (DNA): TGTGCCACCTCCCCCGGGGGCCACGAGCAGTACTTC.

For this clonotype: Since no conserved phenylalanine or tryptophan closes the CDR3, a read error is the likely cause. J is TRBJ1-3 and V is TRBV20-1; tentative D call: TRBD1 (6 bases). The CDR3 spans 13 residues. The ends were cut back, 5 bases at V and 0 bases at J, with 8 bases in the middle. Germline-derived CDR1 and CDR2 are DFQATT and SNEGSKA (reference sequence). CDR3 DNA: TGCAGTGCTCGGACAGCCTCTGGAAACACCATATATTCT. This gives the protein CSARTASGNTIYS.

This clonotype occurred many times. The gene calls are TRBV6-2 or TRBV6-3 and TRBJ2-5, with no clear D. This CDR3 has 14 residues. V was cut by 10 bases and J by 1 base, with 16 bases left in between. Germline assignment: CDR1 MNHEY and CDR2 SVGEGT. CDR3 amino acids: CATNHQARQETQYF. The CDR3 coding sequence is TGTGCCACCAATCACCAGGCCCGCCAAGAGACCCAGTACTTC.

The chain joins TRBV24-1 to TRBJ2-2, with 7 positions matching TRBD2. The V gene end was trimmed by 10 bases and the J gene end by 0 bases; junction bases not matched to a gene: 10. The germline gives CDR1 KGHDR, CDR2 SFDVKD. The CDR3 is made up of 16 amino acids. DNA of the CDR3: TGTGCCACAAGCCCGTTCGGACTAGCGAACACCGGGGAGCTGTTTTTT. Protein sequence: CATSPFGLANTGELFF.

The V and J genes are TRBV28 and TRBJ2-5, with TRBD2 identical over 9 bases. This CDR3 is built from 17 residues. The trim removed 0 bases at V and 1 base at J, leaving 6 bases unmatched. CDR1 and CDR2 (germline): MDHEN, SYDVKM. The CDR3 sequence: CASSLWGLAGTQETQYF. The CDR3 bases are TGTGCCAGCAGTTTATGGGGCCTAGCGGGAACCCAAGAGACCCAGTACTTC.

In regard to this clonotype: The junction departs from germline at one end; a sequencing error may be responsible. This chain uses TRBV27 with TRBJ2-1; TRBD2 might be the D (5 bases). The CDR3 runs 16 residues. Germline CDR1 MNHEY, CDR2 SMNVEV (reference sequence). In nucleotides, the CDR3 is TGTGCCAGCAGTTTATCGGTGGGAGCCTCCTACAATGAGCAGTTGTTC. The encoded protein is CASSLSVGASYNEQLF.

This clonotype occurred many times. This sequence joins TRBV27 and TRBJ2-5; tentative D call: TRBD1 (5 bases). CDR3 length: 11 amino acids. Germline V gene sequence: CDR1 MNHEY, CDR2 SMNVEV (reference sequence). The V gene lost 9 bases and the J gene lost 4 bases, with 9 bases spanning the gap. Written as DNA, the CDR3 is TGTGCCAGTAGTAGGGGAGAGACCCAGTACTTC. Protein sequence: CASSRGETQYF.

DNA for the CDR3: TGTGCCAGCAGTTTGACAGGGTTTGCTGGGGCCAACGTCCTGACTTTC. It encodes CASSLTGFAGANVLTF. The chain carries TRBV28 and TRBJ2-6, with TRBD1 matching 7 bases. CDR3 size: 16 residues. CDR1 is MDHEN, CDR2 SYDVKM, per germline. V shed 3 bases, J shed 2 bases, and the junction held 4 bases outside the gene matches.